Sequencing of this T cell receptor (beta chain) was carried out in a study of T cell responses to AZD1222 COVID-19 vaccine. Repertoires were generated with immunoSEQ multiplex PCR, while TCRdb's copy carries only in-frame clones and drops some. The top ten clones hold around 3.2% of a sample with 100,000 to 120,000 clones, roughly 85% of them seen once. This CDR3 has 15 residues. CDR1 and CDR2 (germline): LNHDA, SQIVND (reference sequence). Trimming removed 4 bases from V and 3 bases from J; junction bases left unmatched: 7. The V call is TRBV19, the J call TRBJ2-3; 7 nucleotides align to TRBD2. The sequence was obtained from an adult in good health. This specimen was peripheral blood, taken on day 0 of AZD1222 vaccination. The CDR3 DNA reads TGTGCCAGTAGTAGCCCAGCGGGACCTACAGATACGCAGTATTTT. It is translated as CASSSPAGPTDTQYF.